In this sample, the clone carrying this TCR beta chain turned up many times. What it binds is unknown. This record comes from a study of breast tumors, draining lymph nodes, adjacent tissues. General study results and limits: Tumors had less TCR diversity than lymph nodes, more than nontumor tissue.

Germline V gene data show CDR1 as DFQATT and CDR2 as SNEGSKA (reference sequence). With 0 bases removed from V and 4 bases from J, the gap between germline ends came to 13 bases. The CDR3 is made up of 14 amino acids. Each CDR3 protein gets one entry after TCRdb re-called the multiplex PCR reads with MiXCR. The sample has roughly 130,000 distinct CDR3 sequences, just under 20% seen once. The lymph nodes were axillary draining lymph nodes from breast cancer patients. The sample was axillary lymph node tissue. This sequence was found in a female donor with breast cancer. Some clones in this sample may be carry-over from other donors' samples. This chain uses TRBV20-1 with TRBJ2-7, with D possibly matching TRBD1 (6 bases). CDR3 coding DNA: TGCAGTGCTAGAGAGGACACAGGGTTTTACGAGCAGTACTTC. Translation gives CSAREDTGFYEQYF.